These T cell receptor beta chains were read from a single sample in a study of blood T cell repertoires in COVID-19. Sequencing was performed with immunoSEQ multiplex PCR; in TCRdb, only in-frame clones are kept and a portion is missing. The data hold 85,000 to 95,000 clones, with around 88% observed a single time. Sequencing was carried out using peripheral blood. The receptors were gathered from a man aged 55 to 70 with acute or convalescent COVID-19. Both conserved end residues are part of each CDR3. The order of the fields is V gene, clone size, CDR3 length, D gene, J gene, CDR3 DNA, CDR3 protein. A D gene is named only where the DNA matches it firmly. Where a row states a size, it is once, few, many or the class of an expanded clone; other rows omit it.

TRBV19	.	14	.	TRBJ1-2	TGTGCCAGTAGTATACCCCCGGGAATTTATGGCTACACCTTC	CASSIPPGIYGYTF
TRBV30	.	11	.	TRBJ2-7	TGTGCCTGGAGTCAGGACTCGGATGAGTACTTC	CAWSQDSDEYF
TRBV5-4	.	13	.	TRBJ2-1	TGTGCCAGCAGCAGTACAGGTCGCAATGAGCAGTTCTTC	CASSSTGRNEQFF
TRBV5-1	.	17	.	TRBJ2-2	TGCGCCAGCAGCTGGAGCCCTGGACACTCCAACACCGGGGAGCTGTTTTTT	CASSWSPGHSNTGELFF
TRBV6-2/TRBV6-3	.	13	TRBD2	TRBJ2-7	TGTGCCAGCAGTACTAGCGGGTTATACGAGCAGTACTTC	CASSTSGLYEQYF
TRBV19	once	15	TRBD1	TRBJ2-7	TGTGCCAGTAGTATAGTGGGACAGTCTTCCTACGAGCAGTACTTC	CASSIVGQSSYEQYF
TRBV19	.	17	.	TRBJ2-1	TGTGCCAGTAGTGTTAACAGGCTAACGAGCTCCTACAATGAGCAGTTCTTC	CASSVNRLTSSYNEQFF
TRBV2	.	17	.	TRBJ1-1	TGTGCCAGCAGTGTATCAGGGCGGGGGGCAATGAACACTGAAGCTTTCTTT	CASSVSGRGAMNTEAFF
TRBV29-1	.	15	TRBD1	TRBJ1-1	TGCAGCGTTGCCCCCCCAACAGGGGACGGAACTGAAGCTTTCTTT	CSVAPPTGDGTEAFF
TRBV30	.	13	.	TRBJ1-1	TGTGCCTGTTCCGCAGACTATAACACTGAAGCTTTCTTT	CACSADYNTEAFF
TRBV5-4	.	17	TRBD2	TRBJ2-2	TGTGCCAGCAGGGCGACTAGCGGGGGGGCCATCACCGGGGAGCTGTTTTTT	CASRATSGGAITGELFF
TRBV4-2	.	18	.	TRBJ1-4	TGTGCCAGCAGCCAAGATCACGGGGGGATAGCAACTAATGAAAAACTGTTTTTT	CASSQDHGGIATNEKLFF
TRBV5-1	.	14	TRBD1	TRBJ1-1	TGCGCCAGCAGCCTTCCGGGACAGAGCACTGAAGCTTTCTTT	CASSLPGQSTEAFF
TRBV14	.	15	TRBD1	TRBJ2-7	TGTGCCAGCAGCCAAGAAGTGGGGACAGGGAACGAGCAGTACTTC	CASSQEVGTGNEQYF
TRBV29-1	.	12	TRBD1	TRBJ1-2	TGCAGCGTTAGGACAGGGTCGTATGGCTACACCTTC	CSVRTGSYGYTF
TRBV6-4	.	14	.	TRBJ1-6	TGTGCCAGCAGCCTGGACGGGAATAATTCACCCCTCCACTTT	CASSLDGNNSPLHF
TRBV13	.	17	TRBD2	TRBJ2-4	TGTGCCAGCAGCCGCCTAAGCGGGAGGATTTCACCAGACATTCAGTACTTC	CASSRLSGRISPDIQYF
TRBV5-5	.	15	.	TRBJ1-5	TGTGCCAGCAGCTTGCGGGGGGAGGCCAATCAGCCCCAGCATTTT	CASSLRGEANQPQHF
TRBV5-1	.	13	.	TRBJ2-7	TGCGCCAGCAGCCGACAGGATTCCTACGAGCAGTACTTC	CASSRQDSYEQYF
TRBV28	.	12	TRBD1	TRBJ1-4	TGTGCCGCACAGGGGACTAATGAAAAACTGTTTTTT	CAAQGTNEKLFF
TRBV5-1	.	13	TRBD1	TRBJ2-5	TGCGCCAGCGGACAGGGGGTTAGAGAGACCCAGTACTTC	CASGQGVRETQYF
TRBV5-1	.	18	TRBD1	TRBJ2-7	TGCGCCAGCAGCTTGACCACCCCAGCCGGGACAGAAGTCAACGAGCAGTACTTC	CASSLTTPAGTEVNEQYF
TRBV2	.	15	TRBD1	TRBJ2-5	TGTGCCAGCAGTTTCGGACAGGGGAATACGGGGACCCAGTACTTC	CASSFGQGNTGTQYF
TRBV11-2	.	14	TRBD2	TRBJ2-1	TGTGCCAGCAGAATCGGGACTACAGACAATGAGCAGTTCTTC	CASRIGTTDNEQFF
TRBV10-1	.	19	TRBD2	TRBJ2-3	TGCGCCAGCAGTTCCTCGGGACTAGCGGGAGGGGAGCATACAGATACGCAGTATTTT	CASSSSGLAGGEHTDTQYF
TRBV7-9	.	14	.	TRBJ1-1	TGTGCCAGCAGCTTAGTGGCAGTCAACACTGAAGCTTTCTTT	CASSLVAVNTEAFF
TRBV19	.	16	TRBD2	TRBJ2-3	TGTGCCAGTAGTCCCAGGGGTAGCGGGAGAACAGATACGCAGTATTTT	CASSPRGSGRTDTQYF
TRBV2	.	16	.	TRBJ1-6	TGTGCCAGCAGTGAAGGGGCCCGCTCCTATAATTCACCCCTCCACTTT	CASSEGARSYNSPLHF
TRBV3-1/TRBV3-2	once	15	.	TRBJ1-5	TGTGCCAGCAGCCAAAGCAGGGTTAGCAATCAGCCCCAGCATTTT	CASSQSRVSNQPQHF
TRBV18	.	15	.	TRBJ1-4	TGTGCCAGCTCACCATCTAGACAGGCTAATGAAAAACTGTTTTTT	CASSPSRQANEKLFF
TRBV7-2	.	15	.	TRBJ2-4	TGTGCCAGCAGCCTAACGGCAGGTTCCGAAAACATTCAGTACTTC	CASSLTAGSENIQYF
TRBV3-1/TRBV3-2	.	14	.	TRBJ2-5	TGTGCCAGCAGCCAAGATTCAGGTGGAGGGACCCAGTACTTC	CASSQDSGGGTQYF
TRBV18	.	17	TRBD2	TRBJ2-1	TGTGCCAGCTCACCACCGACTAGCGGGGGGGCTTACAATGAGCAGTTCTTC	CASSPPTSGGAYNEQFF
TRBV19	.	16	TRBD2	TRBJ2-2	TGTGCCAGTAGTGCCCTAGCGGGAGCGAACACCGGGGAGCTGTTTTTT	CASSALAGANTGELFF
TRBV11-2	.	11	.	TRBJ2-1	TGTGCCAGCAGCTTACAGAATGAGCAGTTCTTC	CASSLQNEQFF
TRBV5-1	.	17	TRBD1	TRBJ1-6	TGCGCCAGCAGCTTGGATCCCGGGACAGGGAATAATTCACCCCTCCACTTT	CASSLDPGTGNNSPLHF
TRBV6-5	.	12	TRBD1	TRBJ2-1	TGTGCCAGCAGGACAGGGTACAATGAGCAGTTCTTC	CASRTGYNEQFF
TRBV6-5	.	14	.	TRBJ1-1	TGTGCCAGCAGAAGCCGTCAGGAGAACACTGAAGCTTTCTTT	CASRSRQENTEAFF
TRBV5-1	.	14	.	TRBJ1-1	TGCGCCAGCAGCCTCCAGACACTGAACACTGAAGCTTTCTTT	CASSLQTLNTEAFF
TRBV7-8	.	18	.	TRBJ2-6	TGTGCCAGCAGACGGTTTAGGGGAGGAGATCGTGGGGCCAACGTCCTGACTTTC	CASRRFRGGDRGANVLTF
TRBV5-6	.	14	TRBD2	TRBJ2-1	TGTGCCAGCAGCTCGCAGGGAGGGAGGGATGAGCAGTTCTTC	CASSSQGGRDEQFF
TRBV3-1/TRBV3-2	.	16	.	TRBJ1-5	TGTGCCAGCAGTAATAATACCGGGTCGGCTAATCAGCCCCAGCATTTT	CASSNNTGSANQPQHF
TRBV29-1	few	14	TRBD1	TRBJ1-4	TGCAGCGTGGGTCGACAGGGTCAGCGTGAAAAACTGTTTTTT	CSVGRQGQREKLFF
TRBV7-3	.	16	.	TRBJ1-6	TGTGCCAGCAGCTTACTGGGGAGCTCCTATAATTCACCCCTCCACTTT	CASSLLGSSYNSPLHF
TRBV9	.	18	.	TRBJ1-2	TGTGCCAGCAGCTCTAGGGGGACCGAGGATTTTTCGAACTATGGCTACACCTTC	CASSSRGTEDFSNYGYTF
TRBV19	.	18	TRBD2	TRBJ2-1	TGTGCCAGTAGTACCCGGGGACCCGGGACTAGTGGGCACAATGAGCAGTTCTTC	CASSTRGPGTSGHNEQFF
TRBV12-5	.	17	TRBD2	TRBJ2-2	TGTGCTAGTGCTAAGAGACTAGCGGGAGCGAACACCGGGGAGCTGTTTTTT	CASAKRLAGANTGELFF
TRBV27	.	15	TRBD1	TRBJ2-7	TGTGCCAGCAGTTTGGACAGGGGGGTCTCCTACGAGCAGTACTTC	CASSLDRGVSYEQYF
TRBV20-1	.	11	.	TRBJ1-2	TGCAGTGCTAGAGATGACGGGGGCTACACCTTC	CSARDDGGYTF
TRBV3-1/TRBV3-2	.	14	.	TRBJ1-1	TGTGCCAGCAGCCAACCAGGGCAGAACACTGAAGCTTTCTTT	CASSQPGQNTEAFF
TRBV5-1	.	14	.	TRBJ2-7	TGCGCCAGCACCCCCCCAGGGCAAGTCTACGAGCAGTACTTC	CASTPPGQVYEQYF
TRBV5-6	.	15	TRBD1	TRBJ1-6	TGTGCCAGCAGCTTGGGACAGGGTAGTAATTCACCCCTCCACTTT	CASSLGQGSNSPLHF
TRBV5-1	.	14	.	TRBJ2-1	TGCGCCAGCAGCATCCCGACAGAGTACAATGAGCAGTTCTTC	CASSIPTEYNEQFF
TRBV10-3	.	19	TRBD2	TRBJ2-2	TGTGCCATCAGTGAGTCGAAGTGGGCTAGCGGGACGAACACCGGGGAGCTGTTTTTT	CAISESKWASGTNTGELFF
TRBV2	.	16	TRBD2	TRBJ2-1	TGTGCCAGCAGTGAATACGCGGGGGGGTACTACAATGAGCAGTTCTTC	CASSEYAGGYYNEQFF
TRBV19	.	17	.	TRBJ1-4	TGTGCCAGTAGTATTACGGGGAGGGCTACAACTAATGAAAAACTGTTTTTT	CASSITGRATTNEKLFF
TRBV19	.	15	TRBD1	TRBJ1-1	TGTGCCAGTAGTCCCCCCGGACAGGGGAACACTGAAGCTTTCTTT	CASSPPGQGNTEAFF
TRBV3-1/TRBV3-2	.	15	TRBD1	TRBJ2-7	TGTGCCAGCAGCCGAAGGACAGGGGGGACCTACGAGCAGTACTTC	CASSRRTGGTYEQYF